This TCR beta chain originates from a study of blood T cell repertoires in COVID-19. Some clones are missing from TCRdb's copy, which holds only in-frame ones; the method was immunoSEQ multiplex PCR. The sample records roughly 300,000 clones, about 87% being singletons. The CDR3 sequence is 15 residues long. Germline CDR1 reads KGHSH; CDR2 reads LQKENI. The V end lost 6 bases, the J end lost 6 bases, and 15 bases lay between the germline ends. The sample comprised peripheral blood. The chain couples TRBV18 to TRBJ1-6; the D is unclear. The origin of this receptor is a woman in her forties or fifties who had recovered from COVID-19. CDR3 sequence (DNA): TGTGCCAGCTCCAGAGACACTGCCCGTAATTCACCCCTCCACTTT. Translating gives CASSRDTARNSPLHF.